A selection of T cell receptor beta chains follows, all from one sample in a study of Graves' ophthalmopathy and Graves' hyperthyroidism. One entry per CDR3 protein results from TCRdb running MiXCR on the multiplex PCR reads. The sample records about 480,000 distinct CDR3 sequences, 14% being singletons. The sample taken for sequencing was blood. These receptors were obtained from a woman in her 30s with Graves' ophthalmopathy. The CDR3 runs from the conserved cysteine through the conserved F or W. Fields, in order: J gene, clone size, V gene, D gene, CDR3 protein, CDR3 DNA. A D gene is named only where the DNA matches it firmly. Clone size is given for some rows only: seen once, a few or many times, or a class if the clone is expanded.

J: TRBJ2-6
size: -
V: TRBV7-6
D: -
CDR3: CASSPHTGLPNPGANVLTF
DNA: TGTGCCAGCAGCCCGCATACAGGCTTACCGAATCCTGGGGCCAACGTCCTGACTTTC

J: TRBJ2-7
size: -
V: TRBV7-9
D: -
CDR3: CASRGGGTPIEQYF
DNA: TGTGCCAGCAGGGGGGGCGGGACCCCCATCGAGCAGTACTTC

J: TRBJ1-4
size: -
V: TRBV28
D: -
CDR3: CASSKRGYEKLFF
DNA: TGTGCCAGCAGTAAGAGGGGTTATGAAAAACTGTTTTTT

J: TRBJ1-5
size: -
V: TRBV12-3/TRBV12-4
D: -
CDR3: CASSFAGGIRNQPQHF
DNA: TGTGCCAGCAGTTTCGCCGGGGGGATTCGCAATCAGCCCCAGCATTTT

J: TRBJ1-1
size: many
V: TRBV6-1
D: -
CDR3: CASSAGEGGTEAFF
DNA: TGTGCCAGCAGTGCCGGGGAAGGTGGGACTGAAGCTTTCTTT

J: TRBJ2-2
size: many
V: TRBV6-2/TRBV6-3
D: TRBD1
CDR3: CASSGQGAIDWWDTGELFF
DNA: TGTGCCAGCAGCGGACAGGGGGCGATTGACTGGTGGGACACCGGGGAGCTGTTTTTT

J: TRBJ2-5
size: many
V: TRBV2
D: -
CDR3: CASKRRAYQETQYF
DNA: TGTGCCAGCAAGAGACGGGCGTACCAAGAGACCCAGTACTTC

J: TRBJ2-2
size: -
V: TRBV30
D: TRBD2
CDR3: CAWSVLAAGSRELFF
DNA: TGTGCCTGGAGTGTACTAGCGGCCGGGTCCCGGGAGCTGTTTTTT

J: TRBJ2-2
size: -
V: TRBV6-4
D: TRBD2
CDR3: CASSETGTREGELFF
DNA: TGTGCCAGCAGTGAGACCGGGACTAGGGAGGGGGAGCTGTTTTTT

J: TRBJ1-5
size: many
V: TRBV12-3/TRBV12-4
D: -
CDR3: CASKSGKQPQHF
DNA: TGTGCCAGCAAGTCAGGGAAACAGCCCCAGCATTTT

J: TRBJ1-6
size: -
V: TRBV12-3/TRBV12-4
D: -
CDR3: CAGSLMAGNSHLHF
DNA: TGTGCCGGCAGTTTAATGGCAGGGAATTCACACCTCCACTTT

J: TRBJ1-5
size: -
V: TRBV6-1
D: -
CDR3: CASSEGMGPYSNQPQHF
DNA: TGTGCCAGCAGTGAAGGTATGGGGCCGTATAGCAATCAGCCCCAGCATTTT

J: TRBJ1-1
size: many
V: TRBV7-3
D: TRBD1
CDR3: CASSPTQGITTEAFF
DNA: TGTGCCAGCAGCCCGACACAGGGGATCACGACTGAAGCTTTCTTT

J: TRBJ2-7
size: few
V: TRBV5-1
D: -
CDR3: CASSLEPGVSYEQYF
DNA: TGCGCCAGCAGCTTGGAACCGGGAGTCTCCTACGAGCAGTACTTC

J: TRBJ1-1
size: -
V: TRBV6-4
D: -
CDR3: CASSPTGRTEAFF
DNA: TGTGCCAGCAGTCCTACAGGGCGTACTGAAGCTTTCTTT

J: TRBJ1-2
size: many
V: TRBV4-1
D: -
CDR3: CASSPSGGGYTF
DNA: TGCGCCAGCAGCCCTTCCGGCGGCGGCTACACCTTC

J: TRBJ2-7
size: many
V: TRBV11-2
D: -
CDR3: CASIPIEQYF
DNA: TGTGCCAGCATCCCCATCGAGCAGTACTTC

J: TRBJ1-2
size: many
V: TRBV28
D: TRBD1
CDR3: CASSQGQGAGGYTF
DNA: TGTGCCAGCAGTCAGGGACAGGGGGCTGGTGGCTACACCTTC

J: TRBJ2-7
size: many
V: TRBV7-9
D: -
CDR3: CASSGGGGRYEQYF
DNA: TGTGCCAGCAGCGGAGGGGGCGGAAGGTACGAGCAGTACTTC

J: TRBJ2-3
size: -
V: TRBV10-1
D: TRBD1
CDR3: CASRRDSVLLADTQYF
DNA: TGCGCCAGCAGACGGGACAGCGTTTTGTTGGCAGATACGCAGTATTTT

J: TRBJ1-3
size: many
V: TRBV27
D: TRBD1
CDR3: CASSSLRGQTGNTIYF
DNA: TGTGCCAGCAGTTCCCTGAGGGGGCAAACTGGAAACACCATATATTTT

J: TRBJ2-7
size: many
V: TRBV28
D: -
CDR3: CASSPPRPYYEQYF
DNA: TGTGCCAGCAGTCCCCCTCGACCCTACTACGAGCAGTACTTC

J: TRBJ2-7
size: many
V: TRBV5-1
D: -
CDR3: CASSQTRGPSYEQYF
DNA: TGCGCCAGCAGCCAAACCAGGGGCCCCTCCTACGAGCAGTACTTC

J: TRBJ1-6
size: many
V: TRBV30
D: -
CDR3: CAWTSRNNSPLHF
DNA: TGTGCCTGGACGAGCAGGAACAATTCACCCCTCCACTTT

J: TRBJ1-1
size: many
V: TRBV11-2
D: TRBD1
CDR3: CASSLGPSGRGMTEAFF
DNA: TGTGCCAGCAGCTTAGGTCCGTCCGGCAGGGGGATGACTGAAGCTTTCTTT

J: TRBJ1-5
size: -
V: TRBV20-1
D: -
CDR3: CSAGGAFSNQPQHF
DNA: TGCAGTGCTGGAGGGGCATTTAGCAATCAGCCCCAGCATTTT

J: TRBJ1-6
size: many
V: TRBV18
D: -
CDR3: CASSPKQQRGGNSPLHF
DNA: TGTGCCAGCTCACCAAAGCAACAGCGGGGGGGAAATTCACCCCTCCACTTT

J: TRBJ2-4
size: few
V: TRBV11-2
D: TRBD2
CDR3: CASSSGTSGGGRNIQYF
DNA: TGTGCCAGCAGCTCCGGGACTAGCGGGGGAGGTAGAAACATTCAGTACTTC

J: TRBJ1-1
size: -
V: TRBV9
D: -
CDR3: CASSVEATDTEAFF
DNA: TGTGCCAGCAGCGTAGAGGCGACTGACACTGAAGCTTTCTTT

J: TRBJ2-5
size: many
V: TRBV4-1
D: -
CDR3: CASSQVFQGRPETQYF
DNA: TGCGCCAGCAGCCAAGTTTTCCAGGGCCGCCCAGAGACCCAGTACTTC

J: TRBJ1-2
size: -
V: TRBV20-1
D: -
CDR3: CSVNSQNYGYTF
DNA: TGCAGTGTAAACAGTCAGAACTATGGCTACACCTTC

J: TRBJ1-5
size: many
V: TRBV27
D: -
CDR3: CASSQGLSRPQHF
DNA: TGTGCCAGCAGTCAGGGGTTGAGCCGACCCCAGCATTTT

J: TRBJ1-1
size: many
V: TRBV11-2
D: TRBD1
CDR3: CASSLTGQRNTEAFF
DNA: TGTGCCAGCAGCTTAACGGGACAGCGGAACACTGAAGCTTTCTTT

J: TRBJ2-7
size: many
V: TRBV29-1
D: -
CDR3: CSVEDQGRWEQYF
DNA: TGCAGCGTTGAAGACCAGGGGAGATGGGAGCAGTACTTC

J: TRBJ2-7
size: few
V: TRBV28
D: -
CDR3: CASSLRFRSEQYF
DNA: TGTGCCAGCAGTTTAAGGTTTAGGTCCGAGCAGTACTTC

J: TRBJ2-7
size: many
V: TRBV7-2
D: -
CDR3: CASSLRGALNEQYF
DNA: TGTGCCAGCAGCTTAAGGGGGGCGCTCAACGAGCAGTACTTC

J: TRBJ2-4
size: many
V: TRBV6-1
D: -
CDR3: CASTREPDIQYF
DNA: TGTGCCAGCACTCGGGAACCGGACATTCAGTACTTC

J: TRBJ1-1
size: many
V: TRBV28
D: -
CDR3: CASSSDTEAFF
DNA: TGTGCCAGCAGTTCTGATACCGAAGCTTTCTTT

J: TRBJ1-1
size: -
V: TRBV6-5
D: TRBD1
CDR3: CASSFRGGDAFF
DNA: TGTGCCAGCAGTTTCAGGGGGGGCGATGCTTTCTTT

J: TRBJ1-6
size: many
V: TRBV6-7
D: -
CDR3: CASSSLFHGNDNNSPLHF
DNA: TGTGCCAGCAGTTCGCTTTTCCACGGCAACGATAATAATTCACCCCTCCACTTT

J: TRBJ2-5
size: many
V: TRBV11-2
D: TRBD1
CDR3: CASSLVGQDQETQYF
DNA: TGTGCCAGCAGCTTAGTGGGACAGGACCAAGAGACCCAGTACTTC

J: TRBJ2-5
size: many
V: TRBV2
D: TRBD2
CDR3: CASSGTSGVETQYF
DNA: TGTGCCAGCAGTGGGACTAGCGGGGTTGAGACCCAGTACTTC

J: TRBJ1-2
size: -
V: TRBV12-3/TRBV12-4
D: TRBD1
CDR3: CASSLLPGQGPGGYTF
DNA: TGTGCCAGCAGTCTCCTCCCGGGACAGGGACCCGGGGGCTACACCTTC

J: TRBJ2-3
size: -
V: TRBV6-1
D: TRBD2
CDR3: CASSLLAGGTDTQYF
DNA: TGTGCCAGCAGTCTTCTAGCGGGGGGCACAGATACGCAGTATTTT

J: TRBJ2-7
size: -
V: TRBV20-1
D: TRBD2
CDR3: CSARPLVSGGEQYF
DNA: TGCAGTGCTAGACCCCTAGTATCGGGGGGGGAGCAGTACTTC

J: TRBJ1-2
size: many
V: TRBV6-1
D: -
CDR3: CASSDTGAVYGYTF
DNA: TGTGCCAGCAGTGATACCGGGGCGGTCTATGGCTACACCTTC

J: TRBJ2-3
size: many
V: TRBV7-8
D: -
CDR3: CASSTAQTSTDTQYF
DNA: TGTGCCAGCAGTACCGCACAAACTAGCACAGATACGCAGTATTTT

J: TRBJ1-5
size: few
V: TRBV29-1
D: -
CDR3: CSASFGSNQPQHF
DNA: TGCAGCGCCTCCTTCGGGAGCAATCAGCCCCAGCATTTT

J: TRBJ2-5
size: many
V: TRBV6-1
D: -
CDR3: CASSPTMASDGETQYF
DNA: TGTGCCAGCAGCCCGACGATGGCTTCTGATGGTGAGACCCAGTACTTC

J: TRBJ2-5
size: -
V: TRBV12-3/TRBV12-4
D: -
CDR3: CASREGPETQYF
DNA: TGTGCCAGCAGGGAGGGACCAGAGACCCAGTACTTC

J: TRBJ1-5
size: -
V: TRBV12-3/TRBV12-4
D: -
CDR3: CASSPTGMGPQHF
DNA: TGTGCCAGCAGCCCTACAGGGATGGGGCCCCAGCATTTT

J: TRBJ2-2
size: few
V: TRBV30
D: -
CDR3: CAWSVRFRWETLRSGELFF
DNA: TGTGCCTGGAGTGTACGGTTCAGGTGGGAGACCCTTCGGTCCGGGGAGCTGTTTTTT

J: TRBJ1-2
size: few
V: TRBV4-3
D: -
CDR3: CASSQDPRTVGRGYTF
DNA: TGCGCCAGCAGCCAAGATCCCCGGACGGTCGGACGAGGCTACACCTTC